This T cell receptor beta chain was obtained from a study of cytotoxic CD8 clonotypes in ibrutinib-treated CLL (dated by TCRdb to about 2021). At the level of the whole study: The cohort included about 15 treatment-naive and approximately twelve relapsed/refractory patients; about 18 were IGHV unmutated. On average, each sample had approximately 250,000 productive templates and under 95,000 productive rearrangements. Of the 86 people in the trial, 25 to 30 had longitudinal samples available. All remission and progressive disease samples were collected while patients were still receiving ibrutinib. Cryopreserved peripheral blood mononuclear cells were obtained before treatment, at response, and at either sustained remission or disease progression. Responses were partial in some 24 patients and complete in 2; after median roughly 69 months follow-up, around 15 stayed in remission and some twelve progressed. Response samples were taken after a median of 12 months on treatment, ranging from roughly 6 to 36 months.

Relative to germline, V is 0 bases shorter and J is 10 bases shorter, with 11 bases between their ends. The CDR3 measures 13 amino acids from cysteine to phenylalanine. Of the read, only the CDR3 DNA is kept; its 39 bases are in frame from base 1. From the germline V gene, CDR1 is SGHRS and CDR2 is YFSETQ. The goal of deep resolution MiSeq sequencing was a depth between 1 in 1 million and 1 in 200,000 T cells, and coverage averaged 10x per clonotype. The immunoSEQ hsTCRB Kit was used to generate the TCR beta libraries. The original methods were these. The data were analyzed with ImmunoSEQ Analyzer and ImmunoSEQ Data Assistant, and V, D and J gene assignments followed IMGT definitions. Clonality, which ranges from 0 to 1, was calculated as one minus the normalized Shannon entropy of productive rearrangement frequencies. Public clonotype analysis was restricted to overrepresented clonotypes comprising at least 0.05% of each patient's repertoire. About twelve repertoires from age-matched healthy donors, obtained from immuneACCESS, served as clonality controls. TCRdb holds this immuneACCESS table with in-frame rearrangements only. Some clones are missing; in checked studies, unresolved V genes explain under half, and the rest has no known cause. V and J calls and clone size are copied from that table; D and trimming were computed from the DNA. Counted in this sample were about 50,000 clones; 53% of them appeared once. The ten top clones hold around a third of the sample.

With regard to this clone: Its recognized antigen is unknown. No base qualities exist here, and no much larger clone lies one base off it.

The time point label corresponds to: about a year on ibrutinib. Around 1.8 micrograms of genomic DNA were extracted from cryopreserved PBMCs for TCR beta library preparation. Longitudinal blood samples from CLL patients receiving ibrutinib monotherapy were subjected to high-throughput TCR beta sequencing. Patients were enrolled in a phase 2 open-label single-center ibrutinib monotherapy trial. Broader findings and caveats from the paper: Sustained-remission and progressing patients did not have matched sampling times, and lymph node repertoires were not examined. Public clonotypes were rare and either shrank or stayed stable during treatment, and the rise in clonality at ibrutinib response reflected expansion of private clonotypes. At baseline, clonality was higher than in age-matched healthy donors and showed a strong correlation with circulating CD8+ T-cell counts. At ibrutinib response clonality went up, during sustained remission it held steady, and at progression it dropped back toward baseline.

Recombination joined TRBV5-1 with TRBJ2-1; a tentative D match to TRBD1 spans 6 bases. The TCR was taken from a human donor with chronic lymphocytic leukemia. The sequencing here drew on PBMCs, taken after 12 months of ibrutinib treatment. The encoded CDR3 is CASSLEVDREQFF. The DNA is TGCGCCAGCAGCTTGGAAGTTGACAGGGAGCAGTTCTTC. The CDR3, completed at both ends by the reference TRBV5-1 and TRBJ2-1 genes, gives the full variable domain KAGVTQTPRYLIKTRGQQVTLSCSPISGHRSVSWYQQTPGQGLQFLFEYFSETQRNKGNFPGRFSGRQFSNSRSEMNVSTLELGDSALYLCASSLEVDREQFFGPGTRLTVL.